This T cell receptor beta chain was sequenced during a study of T cell responses to AZD1222 COVID-19 vaccine. TCRdb keeps only in-frame clones here, not all; method: immunoSEQ multiplex PCR. The sample records 130,000 to 150,000 clones, around nine tenths being singletons. CDR1 is MNHEY and CDR2 is SMNVEV in the germline V gene (reference sequence). This CDR3 spans 18 amino acids. V was pared by 5 bases and J by 0 bases, with 7 bases of the junction left unmatched. The sequence was obtained from an adult in good health. The material sequenced was peripheral blood, taken on day 0 of AZD1222 vaccination. V gene TRBV27 combines with J gene TRBJ2-6; 10 bases line up with TRBD1. The CDR3 nucleotides are TGTGCCAGCAGTCCACGGACAGGGGGGCTCTCTGGGGCCAACGTCCTGACTTTC. Protein: CASSPRTGGLSGANVLTF.